This T cell receptor (beta chain) is drawn from a study of blood T cells in healthy people across ages. Germline V gene data show CDR1 as ENHRY and CDR2 as SYGVKD. The junction had 6 bases not matched to a gene; V was cut back by 6 bases and J by 7 bases. The CDR3 runs 13 residues. Primed by a sample-barcoded 5' primer and a J-beta primer mix, a second PCR proceeded for 7 to 11 cycles. Each of the samples gave a minimum of 2.5 million paired-end reads that contained CDR3. From the 5' RACE reads, TCRdb called clonotypes with MiXCR, one entry per CDR3 protein. The sample yields some 1.1 million distinct CDR3 sequences, around two fifths seen once.

This receptor was taken from a man aged 18-30 years in good health. The rearrangement links TRBV10-3 to TRBJ1-2; 9 nucleotides agree with TRBD1. Specimen: blood. Here the CDR3 reads CAIRGQGSSGYTF. In DNA form, the CDR3 reads TGTGCCATCAGGGGACAGGGTAGCTCTGGCTACACCTTC.